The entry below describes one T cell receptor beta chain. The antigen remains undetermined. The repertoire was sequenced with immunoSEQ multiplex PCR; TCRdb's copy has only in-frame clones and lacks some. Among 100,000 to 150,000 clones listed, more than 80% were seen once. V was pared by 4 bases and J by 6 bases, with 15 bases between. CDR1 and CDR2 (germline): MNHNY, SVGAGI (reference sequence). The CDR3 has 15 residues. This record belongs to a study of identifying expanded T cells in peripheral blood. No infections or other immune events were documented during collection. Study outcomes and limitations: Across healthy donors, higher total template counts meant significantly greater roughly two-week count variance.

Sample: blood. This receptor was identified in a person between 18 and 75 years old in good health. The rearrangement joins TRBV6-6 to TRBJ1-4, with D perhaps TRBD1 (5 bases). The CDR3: CASSLGGGEHEKLFF. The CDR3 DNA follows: TGTGCCAGCAGTTTGGGTGGGGGGGAACATGAAAAACTGTTTTTT.